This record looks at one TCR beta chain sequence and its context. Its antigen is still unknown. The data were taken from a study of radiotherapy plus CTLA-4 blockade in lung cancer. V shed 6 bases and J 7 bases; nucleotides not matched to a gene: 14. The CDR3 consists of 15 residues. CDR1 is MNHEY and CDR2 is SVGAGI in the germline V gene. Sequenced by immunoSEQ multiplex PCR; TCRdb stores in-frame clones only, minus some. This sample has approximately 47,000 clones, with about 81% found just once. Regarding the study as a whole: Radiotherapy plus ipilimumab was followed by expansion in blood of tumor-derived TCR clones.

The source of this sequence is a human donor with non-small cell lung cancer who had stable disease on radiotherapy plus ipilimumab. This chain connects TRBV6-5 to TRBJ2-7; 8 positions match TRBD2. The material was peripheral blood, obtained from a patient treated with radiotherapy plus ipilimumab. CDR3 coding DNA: TGTGCCAGCAGAGACCCAACTAGCGGAGTATGGGAGCAGTACTTC. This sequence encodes CASRDPTSGVWEQYF.